This TCR beta chain was captured in a study of T cell responses to AZD1222 COVID-19 vaccine. Study conclusions and caveats: Mostly white British, mostly female donors; authors suggested clonal diversity may be underestimated. No repertoire was sampled before or during the peak T cell response, only after it. Baseline serology detected seropositivity in only 6 or 7 AZD1222 recipients.

This clone was counted a single time. Its matching antigen is unknown. The germline CDR1 and CDR2 sequences are GTSNPN and SVGIG (reference sequence). The ends lost 5 bases at V and 6 bases at J; junction bases unmatched: 4. The CDR3 has 13 amino acids. Clones were sequenced by immunoSEQ multiplex PCR, and TCRdb holds only the in-frame ones, with some missing. In the table there are more than 150,000 clones, 80% to 90% of which are singletons. Second-dose schedules of about 4 or about 12 weeks were combined. Source: peripheral blood, taken 28 days after the second AZD1222 dose. This chain uses TRBV30 with TRBJ1-4, with 9 positions matching TRBD1. The sequence was obtained from an adult who received the AZD1222 COVID-19 vaccine. The CDR3 region is CAWQGQGHEKLFF. The CDR3 nucleotides are TGTGCCTGGCAGGGACAGGGACATGAAAAACTGTTTTTT.